This TCR beta chain is from a study of T cell changes during pregnancy in multiple sclerosis. With V trimmed by 3 bases and J by 4 bases, 10 bases remained unmatched. This CDR3 comprises 16 residues. The germline V gene has CDR1 LNHDA and CDR2 SQIVND (reference sequence). Measured with immunoSEQ multiplex PCR; TCRdb has only the in-frame clones, and not every one. This table has 90,000 or so clones, over 80% appearing once. This TCR was recovered from a female donor in good health, serving as a control in a pregnancy study. Some clones in this sample may be carry-over from other donors' samples. J is TRBJ1-1 and V is TRBV19, with TRBD1 identical over 8 bases. The sample here was PBMCs, taken in the first trimester of pregnancy. CDR3 sequence (DNA): TGTGCCAGTAGTATTTTTCAGGGGGCGAGTGTCACTGAAGCTTTCTTT. Translated: CASSIFQGASVTEAFF.